The sequence of this T cell receptor (beta chain) was determined in a study of CD8+CD57+ T cells in acquired aplastic anemia (dated by TCRdb to the late 2010s). About the study as a whole: Extracted DNA from sorted CD4+ and CD8+ cells averaged about 3.4 ug, ranging from 0.2 to 27.4 ug. CD8+CD57+ expansion was defined as frequency above the mean frequency observed in healthy subjects.

Taken from the germline V gene, the CDR1 and CDR2 loops are SNHLY and FYNNEI. Trimming removed 6 bases from V and 1 base from J, leaving 9 bases between the germline ends. Reading from cysteine to phenylalanine, the CDR3 counts 13 amino acids. The entry retains the CDR3 DNA only, 39 bases that are in frame from base 1. TCR beta VDJ combination and CDR3 sequence profiling used genomic DNA as the template. An Illumina HiSeq 2000 was used for TCR repertoire sequencing. Regarding the original processing steps: TRBV/TRBJ rearrangement plots, CDR3 size and DJ length profiles, and Simpson's diversity index were used to assess repertoires. The most abundant DNA sequence in the deep sequencing data was taken as the immunodominant clone. CDR3 amino acid sequences were screened for sharing across subjects and were compared with published repertoires and the VDJdb database. In-frame beta chains were kept once TCRdb had trimmed the public reads at Q25 with fastp and called clones with MiXCR. For every CDR3 protein sequence, its rows merge into one entry that carries the most common genes and DNA. TCRdb's processing, not the study's, gives the V and J calls here. Within this sample are 150,000 or so distinct CDR3 sequences, with 40% to 50% of them counted one time only. Clones ranked in the top ten supply 1.1% of the sample.

Flow cytometry had shown CD8+CD57+ cell expansion in the patients selected for sequencing. Every patient had a diagnosis of severe acquired aplastic anemia based on International Study of Aplastic Anemia and Agranulocytosis and Camitta criteria. No therapy had been received by the patients at the time of blood sampling. In the study, sorted CD4+ and CD8+ blood T cells from patients with severe aplastic anemia and from healthy subjects underwent deep sequencing of TCR repertoires. In the USA, patient enrollment took place under clinicaltrials.gov protocols 00001620, 01623167, 00001397, 00071045, 00081523 and 00961064. Ficoll-Paque density gradient centrifugation was used to isolate peripheral blood mononuclear cells. Before DNA extraction, CD4+ and CD8+ T cells were sorted with FACS or magnetic beads. General findings and caveats noted by the study authors: Although roughly 30 CD8+ CDR3 sequences were shared by patients and controls, these sequences appeared highly expressed in patients and within the immunodominant clones of patients. Between patients and healthy controls, no significant difference in CD8+ Simpson's diversity was found (P=0.060).

To note about this clonotype: No cognate antigen has been identified for it. No base quality values were provided; no much bigger clone lies one nucleotide off.

Sample: sorted CD4+, CD8+, or CD8+CD57+ T cells (not recorded which) from PBMCs. This TCR was recovered from a human donor with aplastic anemia. In this chain, TRBV2 is recombined with TRBJ1-1; TRBD1 could be the D gene, as 5 bases match. The nucleotides read TGTGCCAGCAGAAGAAGGGGGAACACTGAAGCTTTCTTT. This sequence encodes CASRRRGNTEAFF.